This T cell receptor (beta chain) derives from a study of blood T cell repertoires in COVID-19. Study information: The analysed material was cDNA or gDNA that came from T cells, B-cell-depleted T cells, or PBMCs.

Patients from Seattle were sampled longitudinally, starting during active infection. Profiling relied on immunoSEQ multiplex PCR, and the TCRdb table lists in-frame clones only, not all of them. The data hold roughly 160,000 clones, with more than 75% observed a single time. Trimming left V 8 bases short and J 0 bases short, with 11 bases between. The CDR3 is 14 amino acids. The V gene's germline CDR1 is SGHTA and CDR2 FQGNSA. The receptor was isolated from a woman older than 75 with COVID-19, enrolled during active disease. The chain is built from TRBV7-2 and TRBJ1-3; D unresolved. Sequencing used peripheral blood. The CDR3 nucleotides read TGTGCCAGCTCCCGGGATTTCTCTGGAAACACCATATATTTT. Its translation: CASSRDFSGNTIYF.